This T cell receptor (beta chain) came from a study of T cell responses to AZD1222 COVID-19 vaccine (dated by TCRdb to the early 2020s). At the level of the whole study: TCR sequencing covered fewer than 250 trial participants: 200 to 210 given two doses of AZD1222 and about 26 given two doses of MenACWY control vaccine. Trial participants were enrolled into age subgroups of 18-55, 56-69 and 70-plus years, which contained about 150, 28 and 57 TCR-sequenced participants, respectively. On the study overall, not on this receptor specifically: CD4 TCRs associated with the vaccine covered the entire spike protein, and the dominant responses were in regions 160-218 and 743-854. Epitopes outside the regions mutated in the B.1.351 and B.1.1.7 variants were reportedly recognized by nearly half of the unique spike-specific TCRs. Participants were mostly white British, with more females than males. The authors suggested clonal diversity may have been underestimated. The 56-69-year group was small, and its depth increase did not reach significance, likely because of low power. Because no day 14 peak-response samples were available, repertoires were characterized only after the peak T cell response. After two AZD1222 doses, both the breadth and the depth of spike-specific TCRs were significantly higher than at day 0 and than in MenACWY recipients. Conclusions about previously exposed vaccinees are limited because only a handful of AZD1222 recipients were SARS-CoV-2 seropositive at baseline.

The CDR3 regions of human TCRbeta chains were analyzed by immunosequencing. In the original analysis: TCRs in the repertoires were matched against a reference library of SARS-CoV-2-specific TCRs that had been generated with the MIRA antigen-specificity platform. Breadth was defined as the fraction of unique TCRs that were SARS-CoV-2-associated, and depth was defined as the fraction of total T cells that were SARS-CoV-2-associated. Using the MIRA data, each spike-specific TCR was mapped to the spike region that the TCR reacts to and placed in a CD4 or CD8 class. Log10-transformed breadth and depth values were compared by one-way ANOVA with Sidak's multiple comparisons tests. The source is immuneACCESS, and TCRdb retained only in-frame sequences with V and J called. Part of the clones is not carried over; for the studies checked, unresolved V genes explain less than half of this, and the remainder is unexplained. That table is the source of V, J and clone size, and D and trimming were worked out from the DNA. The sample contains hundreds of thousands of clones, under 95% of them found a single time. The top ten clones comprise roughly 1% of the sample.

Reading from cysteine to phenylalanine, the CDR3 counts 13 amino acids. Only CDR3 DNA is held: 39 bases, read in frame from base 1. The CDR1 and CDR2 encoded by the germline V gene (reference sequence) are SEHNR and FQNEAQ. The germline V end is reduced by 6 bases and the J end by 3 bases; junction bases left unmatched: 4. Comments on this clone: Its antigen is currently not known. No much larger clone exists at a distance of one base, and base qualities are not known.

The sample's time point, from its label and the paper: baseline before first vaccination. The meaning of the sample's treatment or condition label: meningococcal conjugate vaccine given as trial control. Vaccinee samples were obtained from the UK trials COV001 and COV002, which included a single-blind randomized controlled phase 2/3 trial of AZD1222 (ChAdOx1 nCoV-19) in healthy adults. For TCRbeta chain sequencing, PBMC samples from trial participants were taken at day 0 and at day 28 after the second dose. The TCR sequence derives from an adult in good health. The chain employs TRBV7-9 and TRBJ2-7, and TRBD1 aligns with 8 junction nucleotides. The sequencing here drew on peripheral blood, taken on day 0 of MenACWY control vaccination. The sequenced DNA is TGTGCCAGCAGTAGGGACAGGTACTACGAGCAGTACTTC. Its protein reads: CASSRDRYYEQYF. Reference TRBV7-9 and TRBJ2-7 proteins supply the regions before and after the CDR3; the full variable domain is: DTGVSQNPRHKITKRGQNVTFRCDPISEHNRLYWYRQTLGQGPEFLTYFQNEAQLEKSRLLSDRFSAERPKGSFSTLEIQRTEQGDSAMYLCASSRDRYYEQYFGPGTRLTVT.